This TCR beta chain is from a study of T cells in Graves' hyperthyroidism and ophthalmopathy. Whole-study findings and limits: Blood shared most expanded thyroid clonotypes above 0.001.

Remarks on this clonotype: As yet, its antigen is unknown.

Among the patients, aged 18 to 65, hyperthyroidism was newly diagnosed and had lasted under 2 months. The diagnostic basis comprised clinical symptoms, serum thyroxine and TRAb, thyroid ultrasound and orbital computed tomography. TCR beta CDR3 region amplification was performed from RNA transcripts. The primer set for the first-round RT-PCR of the TCR CDR3 was HTBI. TCRdb passed the multiplex PCR reads through MiXCR, listing each CDR3 protein once. Of a few hundred thousand distinct CDR3 sequences listed, around 45% were seen once; the top ten hold roughly 8.2%. CDR3 length: 16 residues. Germline CDR1 reads SGHRS; CDR2 reads YFSETQ. Trimming pared 3 bases from V and 2 bases from J, leaving 17 bases between.

The chain carries TRBV5-1 and TRBJ1-2; D is uncertain. Specimen: peripheral blood or thyroid tissue (not recorded which). The source is a woman aged 18-29 years with Graves' hyperthyroidism. CDR3 sequence reads: CASSSQYVTQNYGYTF. The CDR3 DNA reads TGCGCCAGCAGCTCGCAATACGTCACGCAGAACTATGGCTACACCTTC.